This T cell receptor beta chain was captured in a study of beta chain features in type 1 diabetes. The study, taken as a whole, reports: A closer apparent resemblance between naive, central memory and Treg TCRB repertoires was seen in patients than in healthy donors.

With V trimmed by 0 bases and J by 8 bases, 6 bases remained unmatched. CDR3 length: 14 residues. Germline-derived CDR1 and CDR2 are SGHRS and YFSETQ. With regard to this clone: Its cognate antigen is unknown.

Sorted CD4+ subsets: naive, central memory, regulatory, stem cell-like memory (CD45RO/CCR7/CD25/CD127/CD95/CD27 panel). Expressed TCRB transcripts got sequenced, as all isolated RNA was reverse transcribed. Using immunoSEQ multiplex PCR, the repertoire was profiled, and TCRdb retains in-frame clones only, with some absent. The sample consists of around 400,000 clones, around an eighth of them appearing once. Specimen: naive CD4+ T cells from blood. The sequence derives from a man in his late teens or twenties in good health. The chain employs TRBV5-1 and TRBJ1-2; 8 nucleotides align to TRBD1. This chain's CDR3 is CASSLGDRGGGYTF. The CDR3 nucleotides read TGCGCCAGCAGCTTGGGAGACAGGGGAGGAGGCTACACCTTC.